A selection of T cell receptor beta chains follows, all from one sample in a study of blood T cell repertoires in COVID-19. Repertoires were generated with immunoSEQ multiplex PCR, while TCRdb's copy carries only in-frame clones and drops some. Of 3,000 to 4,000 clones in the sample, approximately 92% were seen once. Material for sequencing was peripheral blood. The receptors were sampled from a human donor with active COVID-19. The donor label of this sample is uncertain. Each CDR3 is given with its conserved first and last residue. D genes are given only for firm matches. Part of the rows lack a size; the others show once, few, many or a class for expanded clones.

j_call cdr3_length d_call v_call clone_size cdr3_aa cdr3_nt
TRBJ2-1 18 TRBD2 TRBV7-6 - CASSQLAGGQIAYNEQFF TGTGCCAGCAGCCAACTAGCGGGAGGGCAAATCGCCTACAATGAGCAGTTCTTC
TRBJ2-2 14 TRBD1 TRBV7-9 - CASTGTGDSGELFF TGTGCCAGCACCGGGACAGGGGATTCCGGGGAGCTGTTTTTT
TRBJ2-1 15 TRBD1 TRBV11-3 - CASSLGQGGHNEQFF TGTGCCAGCAGCCTGGGACAGGGTGGCCACAATGAGCAGTTCTTC
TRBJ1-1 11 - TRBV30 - CAWTVLKEAFF TGTGCCTGGACGGTTTTGAAAGAGGCTTTCTTT
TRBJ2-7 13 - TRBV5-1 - CASTTDTSYEQYF TGCGCCAGCACGACGGACACCTCCTACGAGCAGTACTTC
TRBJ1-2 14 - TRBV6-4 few CASSPETGSYGYTF TGTGCCAGCAGCCCGGAGACGGGGTCCTATGGCTACACCTTC
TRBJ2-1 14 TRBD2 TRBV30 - CALSFLAGVNEQFF TGTGCACTGTCCTTTCTAGCGGGGGTCAATGAGCAGTTCTTC
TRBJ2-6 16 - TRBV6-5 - CASSYYGSSGANVLTF TGTGCCAGCAGTTACTACGGGAGCTCTGGGGCCAACGTCCTGACTTTC
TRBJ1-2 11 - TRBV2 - CASSQGYGYTF TGTGCCAGCAGCCAGGGATATGGCTACACCTTC
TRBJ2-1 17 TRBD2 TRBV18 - CASSPSLRGGYGPEQFF TGTGCCAGCTCACCAAGTTTGCGGGGGGGATATGGGCCTGAGCAGTTCTTC
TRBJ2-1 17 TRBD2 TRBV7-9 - CASSSPPGTSSYNEQFF TGTGCCAGCAGCTCCCCGCCCGGGACTAGCAGTTACAATGAGCAGTTCTTC
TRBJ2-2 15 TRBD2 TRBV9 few CASSVGSGSGGELFF TGTGCCAGCAGCGTAGGTAGCGGGAGCGGCGGGGAGCTGTTTTTT
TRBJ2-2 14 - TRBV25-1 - CASSSGDPTGELFF TGTGCCAGCAGCAGCGGAGATCCTACCGGGGAGCTGTTTTTT
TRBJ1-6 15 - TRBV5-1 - CASSRSGGEILPLHF TGCGCCAGCAGCCGGTCGGGAGGGGAAATTTTACCCCTCCACTTT
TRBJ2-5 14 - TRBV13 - CASSLEGSGETQYF TGTGCCAGCAGCTTAGAAGGTTCGGGAGAGACCCAGTACTTC
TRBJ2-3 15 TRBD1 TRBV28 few CASSPQGQSTDTQYF TGTGCCAGCAGTCCACAGGGGCAAAGCACAGATACGCAGTATTTT
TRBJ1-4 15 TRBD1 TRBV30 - CAWSNSGTAYEKLFF TGTGCCTGGAGTAATTCTGGGACAGCCTATGAAAAACTGTTTTTT
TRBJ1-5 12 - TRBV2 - CASSEARSPGHF TGTGCCAGCAGTGAAGCGAGGTCCCCGGGGCATTTT
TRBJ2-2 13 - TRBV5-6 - CASSLGGAGELFF TGTGCCAGCAGCTTGGGAGGAGCCGGGGAGCTGTTTTTT
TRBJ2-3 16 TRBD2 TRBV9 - CASSHSRGESTDTQYF TGTGCCAGCAGCCACTCACGGGGGGAAAGCACAGATACGCAGTATTTT
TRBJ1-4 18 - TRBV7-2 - CASSPLNRVLVTNEKLFF TGTGCCAGCAGCCCCCTCAACAGGGTTTTAGTAACTAATGAAAAACTGTTTTTT
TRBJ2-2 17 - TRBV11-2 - CASSLDPVTSNTGELFF TGTGCCAGCAGCTTAGATCCCGTGACTTCGAACACCGGGGAGCTGTTTTTT
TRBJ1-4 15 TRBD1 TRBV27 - CASKARTGRDEKLFF TGTGCCAGCAAAGCGCGGACAGGGAGGGATGAAAAACTGTTTTTT
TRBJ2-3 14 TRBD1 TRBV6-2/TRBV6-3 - CASSYSDRGLGEYF TGTGCCAGCAGTTATTCGGACAGGGGGCTCGGGGAGTATTTT
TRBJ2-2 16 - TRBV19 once CASSNLPGSKAGELFF TGTGCCAGTAGTAATTTACCGGGATCGAAAGCCGGGGAGCTGTTTTTT
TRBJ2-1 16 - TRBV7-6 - CASSPRPERVDNEQFF TGTGCCAGCAGCCCCCGCCCAGAGCGGGTGGACAATGAGCAGTTCTTC
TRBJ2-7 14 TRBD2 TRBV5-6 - CASSKGTSSYEQYF TGTGCCAGCAGCAAGGGGACTAGCTCCTACGAGCAGTACTTC
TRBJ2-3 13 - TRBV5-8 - CASSLREPDTQYF TGTGCCAGCAGCTTAAGAGAACCAGATACGCAGTATTTT
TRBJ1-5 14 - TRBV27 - CASRTDRDDQPQHF TGTGCCAGCAGAACCGACAGAGACGATCAGCCCCAGCATTTT
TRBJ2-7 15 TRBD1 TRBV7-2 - CASSLVGTGKYEQYF TGTGCCAGCAGCTTAGTAGGGACAGGGAAATACGAGCAGTACTTC
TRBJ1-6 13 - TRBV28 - CASSLGGNSPLHF TGTGCCAGCAGTTTAGGCGGGAATTCACCCCTCCACTTT
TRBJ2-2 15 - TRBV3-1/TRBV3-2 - CASSQGTGNTGELFF TGTGCCAGCAGCCAAGGGACTGGGAACACCGGGGAGCTGTTTTTT
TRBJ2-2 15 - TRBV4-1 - CASSQELAFAGELFF TGCGCCAGCAGCCAAGAGTTAGCTTTCGCCGGGGAGCTGTTTTTT
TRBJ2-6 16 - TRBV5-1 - CASSFQAPSGANVLTF TGCGCCAGCAGCTTCCAGGCTCCTTCTGGGGCCAACGTCCTGACTTTC
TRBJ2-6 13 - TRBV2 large CARSSPGANVLTF TGTGCCCGTTCGAGTCCTGGGGCCAACGTCCTGACTTTC
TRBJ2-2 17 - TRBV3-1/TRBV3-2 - CASSQDTRDANTGELFF TGTGCCAGCAGCCAAGACACCCGGGATGCGAACACCGGGGAGCTGTTTTTT
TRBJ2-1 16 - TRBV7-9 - CASSLAGAGMGNEQFF TGTGCCAGCAGCTTAGCGGGAGCGGGTATGGGGAATGAGCAGTTCTTC
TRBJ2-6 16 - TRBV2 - CASRLTGTAGANVLTF TGTGCCAGCAGGCTTACAGGGACGGCTGGGGCCAACGTCCTGACTTTC
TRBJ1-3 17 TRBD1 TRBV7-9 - CASSPRDRKSSGNTIYF TGTGCCAGCAGCCCTAGGGACAGAAAAAGCTCTGGAAACACCATATATTTT
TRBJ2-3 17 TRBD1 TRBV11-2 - CASSPAAGQGYADTQYF TGTGCCAGCAGCCCGGCGGCGGGACAGGGATACGCAGATACGCAGTATTTT
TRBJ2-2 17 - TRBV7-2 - CASSLVPVGQNTGELFF TGTGCCAGCAGCCTGGTGCCCGTGGGACAGAACACCGGGGAGCTGTTTTTT
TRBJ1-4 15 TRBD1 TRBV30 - CAWSVRQGAGEKLFF TGTGCCTGGAGTGTACGTCAGGGGGCGGGTGAAAAACTGTTTTTT
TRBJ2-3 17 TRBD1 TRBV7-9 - CASSLNLVTGDTDTQYF TGTGCCAGCAGCTTAAATCTGGTGACAGGGGACACAGATACGCAGTATTTT
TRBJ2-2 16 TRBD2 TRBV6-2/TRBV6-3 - CASSYFWREYSGELFF TGTGCCAGCAGCTACTTCTGGCGGGAGTATTCCGGGGAGCTGTTTTTT
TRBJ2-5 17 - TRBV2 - CASSVPGDRLRQETQYF TGTGCCAGCAGTGTGCCGGGGGATAGGCTCCGACAAGAGACCCAGTACTTC
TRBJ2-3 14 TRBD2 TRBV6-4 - CASSERGGTDTQYF TGTGCCAGCAGTGAGCGGGGGGGCACAGATACGCAGTATTTT
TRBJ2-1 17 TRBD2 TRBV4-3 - CASSQVRGTSGNNEQFF TGCGCCAGCAGCCAAGTTCGGGGGACTAGCGGGAACAATGAGCAGTTCTTC
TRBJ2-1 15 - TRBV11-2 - CASSYPGGTSNEQFF TGTGCCAGCAGCTACCCGGGCGGGACTTCTAATGAGCAGTTCTTC
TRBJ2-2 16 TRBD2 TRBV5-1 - CASSLGAGGQTGELFF TGCGCCAGCAGCTTGGGCGCGGGGGGGCAGACCGGGGAGCTGTTTTTT